This TCR beta chain originates from a study of T-cell reconstitution after alpha-beta-depleted transplantation in children. This CDR3 is 16 amino acids long. Trimming took 3 bases from V and 1 from J; bases not matched to a gene: 6. This clonotype came up a few times. This sample's TCRbeta library carried unique molecular identifier barcodes. From the PCR reads, TCRdb called clonotypes with MiXCR, one entry per CDR3 protein. Here the sample spans about 130,000 distinct CDR3 sequences, around 9.8% being singletons. This TCR was recovered from a girl under three years old who had a stem cell transplant for combined immunodeficiency, so the T cells may come from the graft donor. This sample comprised PBMCs, mostly from graft donor cells, obtained 180 days after TCRalphabeta/CD19-depleted stem cell transplant. V usage is TRBV12-3 or TRBV12-4 and J usage is TRBJ2-4; 7 nucleotides agree with TRBD2. The CDR3 DNA reads TGTGCCAGCAGTTTGGGGGGGAGTTGGGCCAAAAACATTCAGTACTTC. It specifies CASSLGGSWAKNIQYF.